This T cell receptor beta chain came from a study of long-term antiretroviral therapy in people with HIV (dated by TCRdb to the early 2020s). About the full investigation: The earliest samples were collected about a decade before the 2015 WHO recommendation for immediate ART, when ART was typically delayed until CD4 counts fell. No cross-contamination during QIAcube processing was shown when test extractions of a monoclonal T-cell line were performed alongside over 25 polyclonal samples. A retrospective serial study tested whether changes in peripheral blood TRB repertoire composition and diversity were associated with ART initiation and durable HIV suppression. The cohort contributed over 150 cryopreserved PBMC samples from around 30 adults with confirmed HIV infection, collected serially over a mean of around 6 years (range 1-12). Among the 30 or so participants with HIV, ten to twelve were female.

Concerning this clone itself: Which antigen it targets is not known. Per-nucleotide qualities are absent, and no much larger clonotype sits a single base away.

What the work shows at the level of the full study, not this receptor alone: Inferences about post-ART repertoire changes are limited because no data were available on ART adherence, viral resistance or therapy changes. Starting ART was linked to a significant rise in TRB diversity, yet even after long-term ART the diversity remained significantly lower than in transplant donor controls. The samples span the years 2004 to 2017, and the ART regimens used at that time may not be as effective as current regimens. Limited PBMC availability meant only the TCR beta chain was sequenced, without alpha chain pairing. Expanded TRB clones identified before ART initiation dominated the repertoire across all time points, though the dominance fluctuated and decreased in many PLHIV after ART. Compared with controls, HIV repertoires had narrower CDR3 length ranges, and the network structure pointed to an antigen-experienced repertoire that shifted only slightly toward naive after ART. Because pre-ART samples had limited cell numbers, profiling was done on unsorted PBMC rather than on sorted CD4+ and CD8+ T cells.

Inclusion was restricted to participants for whom at least one PBMC sample before ART initiation and at least two post-ART samples were available. Every participant with HIV received treatment in the United States of America. Cryopreserved samples of roughly 0.95-10 million PBMC were thawed and washed before DNA extraction. At the time of the earliest PBMC sample, participants with HIV were aged between roughly 20 and 54 years. Each participant contributed PBMC samples from 1-4 timepoints before ART initiation and 2-8 timepoints after ART initiation, with a median of 7 samples. Serial HIV viral load, CD4+ T-cell count, ART history and demographic data were obtained for every participant. A Qiagen kit on a QIAcube was used to extract genomic DNA from unsorted PBMC, with samples processed in batches of 12. CDR1 and CDR2, looked up from the germline V gene, are KGHSH and LQKENI. Trimming leaves V shorter by 2 bases and J shorter by 5 bases, with the junction holding 3 bases beyond the gene matches. The CDR3 numbers 14 residues from cysteine through phenylalanine. CDR3 DNA only is kept here, 42 bases in frame from base 1.

The immunoSEQ hsTCRB v3.0 assay was used at survey level resolution to sequence the TRB variable region. The targeted TRB sequencing depth was about 35,000-55,000 T-cell genomes per sample. Pooled TRB libraries were sequenced on an Illumina MiSeq with a v3 150-cycle kit. Per the source publication's procedure: Analysis of repertoires was carried out in R inside a reproducible Nextflow workflow spanning QC, data transformation and analysis. Custom analyses were implemented in LymphoSeq2, an R package for AIRR-Seq data exploration. Four samples that produced fewer than 5000 total TRB sequences were removed, so approximately 170 HIV repertoires were analyzed. Among the 180 or so HIV repertoires that were kept, around 60 were collected before ART initiation and around 130 were collected after ART initiation. Repertoires were downsampled to 5000 TRB nucleotide sequences, and summary statistics were averaged over 100 downsampling iterations. Only TRB sequences with CDR3 regions of at least seven amino acids were retained for analysis. Two measures captured diversity: a Shannon entropy-derived clonality score and the Gini coefficient. Repertoire networks linked the top 5000 CDR3 amino acid sequences whenever two sequences differed by an edit distance of one. GLIPH2 predicted antigen specificity groups and MHC restriction for TRB CDR3 amino acid sequences. To flag known associations with CMV, EBV, HIV or tissue antigens, CDR3 amino acid sequences were compared against VDJdb and McPAS-TCR. Pre-ART, post-ART and control groups were compared with Wilcoxon signed-rank tests and Holm-Bonferroni correction. TCRdb stores this immuneACCESS table with in-frame sequences only. Part of the clones is absent; in the studies checked, under half of the shortfall reflects unresolved V genes, and no reason is known for the rest. V and J calls and clone size are copied from that table; D and trimming were computed from the DNA. The table for this sample lists some 14,000 clones; about four fifths of them were counted only once. The top ten clones comprise around 18% of the sample.

The chain employs TRBV18 and TRBJ1-2; 9 nucleotides in the junction match TRBD1. This receptor was identified in a man aged 35 to 55 with HIV. Sequenced here: unsorted PBMCs, sampled just before starting antiretroviral therapy. At the DNA level, the sequence is TGTGCCAGCTCACCAGGACAGGGGACGTATGGCTACACCTTC. Translated, it reads CASSPGQGTYGYTF.